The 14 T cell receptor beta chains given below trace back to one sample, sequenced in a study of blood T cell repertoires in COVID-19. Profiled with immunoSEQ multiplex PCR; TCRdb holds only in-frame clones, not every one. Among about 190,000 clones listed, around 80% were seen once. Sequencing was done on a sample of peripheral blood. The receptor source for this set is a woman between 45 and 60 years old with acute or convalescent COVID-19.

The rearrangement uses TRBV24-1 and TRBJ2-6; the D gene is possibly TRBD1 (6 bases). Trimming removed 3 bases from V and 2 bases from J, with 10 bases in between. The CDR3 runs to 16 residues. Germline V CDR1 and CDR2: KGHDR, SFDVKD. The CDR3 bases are TGTGCCACCAGTGATCCCACAGGGACTGGGGCCAACGTCCTGACTTTC. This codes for CATSDPTGTGANVLTF.

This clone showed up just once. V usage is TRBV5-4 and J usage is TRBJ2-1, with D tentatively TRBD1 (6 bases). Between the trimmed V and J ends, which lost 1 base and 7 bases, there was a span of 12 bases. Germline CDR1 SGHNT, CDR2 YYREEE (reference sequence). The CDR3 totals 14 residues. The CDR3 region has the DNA TGTGCCAGCAGCTTGAAACTAGGGGGTAATGAGCAGTTCTTC. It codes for CASSLKLGGNEQFF.

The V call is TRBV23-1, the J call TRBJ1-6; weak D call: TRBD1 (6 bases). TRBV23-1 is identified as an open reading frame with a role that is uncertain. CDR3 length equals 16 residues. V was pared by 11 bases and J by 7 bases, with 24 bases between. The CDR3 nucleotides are TGCGCCCGCGCGGGGGCGACAGGACGACTCAATTCACCCCTCCACTTT. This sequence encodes CARAGATGRLNSPLHF.

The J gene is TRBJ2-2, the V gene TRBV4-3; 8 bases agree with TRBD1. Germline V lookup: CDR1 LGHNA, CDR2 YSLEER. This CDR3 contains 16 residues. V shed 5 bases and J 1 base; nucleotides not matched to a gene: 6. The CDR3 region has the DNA TGCGCCAGCAGCTCTAGGACAGGGCTGAACACCGGGGAGCTGTTTTTT. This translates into CASSSRTGLNTGELFF.

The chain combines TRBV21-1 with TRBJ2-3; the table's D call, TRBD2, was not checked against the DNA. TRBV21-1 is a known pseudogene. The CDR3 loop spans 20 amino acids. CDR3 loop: CASSKRRLAGGPYGTDTQYF. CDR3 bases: TGTGCCAGCAGCAAAAGGCGACTAGCGGGGGGGCCGTACGGCACAGATACGCAGTATTTT.

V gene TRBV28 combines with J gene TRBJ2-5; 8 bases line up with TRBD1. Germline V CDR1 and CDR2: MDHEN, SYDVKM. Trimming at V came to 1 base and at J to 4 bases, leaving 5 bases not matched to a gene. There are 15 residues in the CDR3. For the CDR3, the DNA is TGTGCCAGCAGTTTATTCCAGGGGGCGAGAGAGACCCAGTACTTC. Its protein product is CASSLFQGARETQYF.

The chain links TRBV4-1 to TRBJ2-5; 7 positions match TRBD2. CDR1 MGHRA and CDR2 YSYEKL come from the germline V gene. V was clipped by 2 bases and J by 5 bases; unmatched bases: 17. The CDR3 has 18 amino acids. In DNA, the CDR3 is TGCGCCAGCAGCCAAAGGACCCTAGGTGGCGGACTAGGGGAGACCCAGTACTTC. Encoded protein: CASSQRTLGGGLGETQYF.

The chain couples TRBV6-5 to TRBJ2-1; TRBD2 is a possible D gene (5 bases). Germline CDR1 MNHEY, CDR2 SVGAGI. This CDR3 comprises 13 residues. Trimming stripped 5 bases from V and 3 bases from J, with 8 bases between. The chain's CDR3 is CASSIRDYNEQFF. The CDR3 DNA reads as TGTGCCAGCAGTATCCGGGACTACAATGAGCAGTTCTTC.

CDR3 sequence: CASSFKGRDDYEQYF. The CDR3 coding sequence is TGTGCCAGCAGCTTTAAGGGGCGGGATGACTACGAGCAGTACTTC. The genes are TRBV5-5 and TRBJ2-7, with TRBD2 as a possible D gene (6 bases). The CDR3 totals 15 residues. Trimming took 2 bases from V and 3 from J, leaving 15 bases between them. Germline CDR1 and CDR2: SGHKS and YYEKEE (reference sequence).

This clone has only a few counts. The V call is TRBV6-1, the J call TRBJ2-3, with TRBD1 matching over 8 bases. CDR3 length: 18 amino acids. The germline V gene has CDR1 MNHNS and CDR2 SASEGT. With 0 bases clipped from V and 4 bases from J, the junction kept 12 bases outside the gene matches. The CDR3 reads CASSEARIGQGAPDTQYF. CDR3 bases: TGTGCCAGCAGTGAAGCACGGATTGGGCAGGGGGCCCCAGATACGCAGTATTTT.

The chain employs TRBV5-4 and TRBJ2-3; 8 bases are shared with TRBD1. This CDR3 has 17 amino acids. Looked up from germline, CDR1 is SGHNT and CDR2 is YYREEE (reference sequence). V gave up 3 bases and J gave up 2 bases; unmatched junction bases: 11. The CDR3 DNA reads TGTGCCAGCAGCTCCCTTGGGGGGACAGGAGACACAGATACGCAGTATTTT. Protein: CASSSLGGTGDTDTQYF.

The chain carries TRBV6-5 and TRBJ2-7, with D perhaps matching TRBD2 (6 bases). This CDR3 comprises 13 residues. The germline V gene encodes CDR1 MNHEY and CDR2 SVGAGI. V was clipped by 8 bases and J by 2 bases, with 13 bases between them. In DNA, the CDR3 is TGTGCCAGCCGGAATGGGGGGACCTACGAGCAGTACTTC. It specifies CASRNGGTYEQYF.

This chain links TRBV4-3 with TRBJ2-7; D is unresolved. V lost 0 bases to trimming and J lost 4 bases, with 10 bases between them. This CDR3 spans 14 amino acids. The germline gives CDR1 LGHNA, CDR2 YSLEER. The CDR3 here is CASSQDLTYYEQYF. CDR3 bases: TGCGCCAGCAGCCAAGACTTGACTTATTACGAGCAGTACTTC.

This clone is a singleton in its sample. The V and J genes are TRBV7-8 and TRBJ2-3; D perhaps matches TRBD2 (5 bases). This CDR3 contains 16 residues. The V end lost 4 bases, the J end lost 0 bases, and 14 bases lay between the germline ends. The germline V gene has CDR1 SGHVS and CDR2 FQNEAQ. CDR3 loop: CASSSRAVLSTDTQYF. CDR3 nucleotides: TGTGCCAGCAGCTCCCGAGCGGTATTGAGCACAGATACGCAGTATTTT.